These 9 T cell receptor beta chains were all obtained from the same sample, sequenced in a study of T cell responses to AZD1222 COVID-19 vaccine. Here immunoSEQ multiplex PCR was the method, and the copy in TCRdb shows in-frame clones only, minus some. This table has 180,000 or so clones, approximately 94% appearing once. The specimen comprised peripheral blood, sampled on day 0 of AZD1222 vaccination. These receptors were collected from an adult in good health.

The chain couples TRBV7-3 to TRBJ1-4; 7 bases agree with TRBD1. Unmatched junction bases numbered 18, after V lost 4 bases and J lost 4 bases. Germline V gene lookup returns CDR1 SGHTA and CDR2 FQGTGA. This CDR3 is built from 19 residues. The CDR3 spells CASSSRTGYTLQNNEKLFF. The CDR3 DNA reads TGTGCCAGCAGCTCAAGGACAGGCTACACCCTTCAAAATAATGAAAAACTGTTTTTT.

This clone was seen more than once but under ten times. This rearrangement joins TRBV2 to TRBJ2-7; D unclear. V lost 2 bases, J lost 4 bases, and 12 bases lay in between. The CDR3 extends over 14 amino acids. From germline, CDR1 is SNHLY and CDR2 FYNNEI. In DNA form, the CDR3 reads TGTGCCAGCAGTGAAAGACCCTTTATGTACGAGCAGTACTTC. It yields the protein CASSERPFMYEQYF.

The rearrangement links TRBV5-5 to TRBJ1-1; TRBD1 agrees at 7 bases. Germline CDR1 SGHKS, CDR2 YYEKEE (reference sequence). Trimming cost V 3 bases and J 6 bases; bases outside gene matches: 2. The CDR3 covers 12 residues. The CDR3 loop is CASSSGGPEAFF. The CDR3 DNA reads as TGTGCCAGCAGCTCAGGGGGACCTGAAGCTTTCTTT.

This clone was detected once. In DNA, the CDR3 is TGTGCCAGCAGCGGGGGGACAGCCGGTACCAATCAGCCCCAGCATTTT. Its translation: CASSGGTAGTNQPQHF. The chain carries TRBV2 and TRBJ1-5, with 7 bases lining up with TRBD1. Per germline, CDR1 SNHLY and CDR2 FYNNEI. The CDR3 has 16 residues. V was clipped by 6 bases and J by 3 bases; unmatched bases: 11.

The chain recombines TRBV14 with TRBJ2-2; 8 bases agree with TRBD1. The V gene end was trimmed by 4 bases and the J gene end by 6 bases; junction bases not matched to a gene: 7. Germline CDR1 is SGHDN and CDR2 is FVKESK. There are 15 residues in the CDR3. The CDR3 reads CASSRGTGRPGELFF. In DNA form, the CDR3 reads TGTGCCAGCAGCCGCGGGACAGGCAGGCCCGGGGAGCTGTTTTTT.

The chain is built from TRBV4-1 and TRBJ1-2; possible D gene TRBD1, 5 bases. In germline, CDR1 is MGHRA, CDR2 YSYEKL. The CDR3 covers 15 residues. V lost 2 bases to trimming and J lost 1 base, with 11 bases between them. CDR3 region: CASSQPGRSNYGYTF. For the CDR3, the DNA is TGCGCCAGCAGCCAACCGGGACGGAGTAACTATGGCTACACCTTC.

This clone has only a few counts. V usage is TRBV5-1 and J usage is TRBJ2-7; 9 bases map to TRBD1. CDR1 SGHRS and CDR2 YFSETQ come from the germline V gene. The CDR3 consists of 17 residues. V shed 3 bases, J shed 5 bases, and the junction held 15 bases outside the gene matches. The CDR3 DNA reads as TGCGCCAGCAGCTCGTCTACCGGGACAGGGTTTGGGAACGAGCAGTACTTC. It codes for CASSSSTGTGFGNEQYF.

In regard to this clone: Germline is not matched at one junction end, which may reflect a read error. V and J are TRBV5-1 and TRBJ2-2, with a possible D match to TRBD2 (6 bases). Germline V gene sequence: CDR1 SGHRS, CDR2 YFSETQ. This CDR3 region has 16 residues. In nucleotides, the CDR3 is TGCGTCAGCAGCGCGGATCTGGGGACTAACACCGGGGAGCTGTTTTTT. Protein sequence: CVSSADLGTNTGELFF.

This clone was observed a few times. The chain couples TRBV30 to TRBJ2-3, with 9 bases identical to TRBD2. This CDR3 is 16 amino acids long. Germline values: CDR1 GTSNPN, CDR2 SVGIG (reference sequence). The ends lost 0 bases at V and 2 bases at J; junction bases unmatched: 6. For the CDR3, the DNA is TGTGCCTGGAGTGTCGGAGCGGGAGGAATCACAGATACGCAGTATTTT. Its translation: CAWSVGAGGITDTQYF.